These 16 T cell receptor beta chains came from one sample sequenced in a study of metastatic and nonmetastatic thyroid tumors. Every patient was untreated before thyroid surgery. TCRdb re-analyzed the PCR reads using MiXCR. The profile shows tens of thousands of clones, about 21% of them singletons. Sequenced sample: blood. These receptors were obtained from a female donor with papillary thyroid cancer or a benign thyroid nodule (not recorded which). Some clones in this sample may be carry-over from other donors' samples.

The chain couples TRBV11-2 to TRBJ1-2; weak D call: TRBD1 (6 bases). Germline lookup yields CDR1 SGHAT and CDR2 FQNNGV. The CDR3 has 14 residues. The V and J ends lost 5 bases and 8 bases respectively, with 18 bases between them. The CDR3 protein is CASSQPGAARGYTF. The CDR3, as DNA: TGTGCCAGCAGCCAACCAGGGGCCGCTCGGGGCTACACCTTC. Using reference TRBV11-2 and TRBJ1-2 for the parts outside the CDR3, the full variable domain is EAGVAQSPRYKIIEKRQSVAFWCNPISGHATLYWYQQILGQGPKLLIQFQNNGVVDDSQLPKDRFSAERLKGVDSTLKIQPAKLEDSAVYLCASSQPGAARGYTFGSGTRLTVV.

This clone was seen at least ten times. The chain links TRBV6-2 or TRBV6-3 to TRBJ2-5; TRBD2 agrees at 8 bases. Per germline, CDR1 MNHEY and CDR2 SVGEGT. There are 18 residues in the CDR3. V shed 3 bases and J 2 bases; nucleotides not matched to a gene: 14. The CDR3 loop reads CASSYSNRRGDPQETQYF. CDR3 sequence (DNA): TGTGCCAGCAGTTATTCGAACAGGCGGGGGGATCCGCAAGAGACCCAGTACTTC.

This clone was detected a few times. As DNA, the CDR3 is TGTGCCAGCAGTGAAGTAACCGGGACGGGACACTACGAGCAGTACTTC. Residues: CASSEVTGTGHYEQYF. V is TRBV6-1 and J is TRBJ2-7, with a tentative D call TRBD1 (6 bases). This CDR3 spans 16 amino acids. Germline V lookup: CDR1 MNHNS, CDR2 SASEGT. The V end was cut by 1 base, the J end by 3 bases, with 16 bases between.

This clone has a count of ten or more. The chain recombines TRBV19 with TRBJ1-6; D unresolved. This CDR3 spans 14 amino acids. CDR1 LNHDA and CDR2 SQIVND come from the germline V gene (reference sequence). The V gene lost 7 bases and the J gene lost 10 bases, with 17 bases spanning the gap. The CDR3 sequence: CASNRKDLGSPLHF. As DNA, the CDR3 is TGTGCCAGTAATCGCAAAGACCTTGGCTCACCCCTCCACTTT.

This clone was counted at least ten times. This chain's CDR3 is CASSKTTGDDYGYTF. CDR3 bases: TGTGCCAGCAGCAAGACGACAGGGGATGACTATGGCTACACCTTC. The chain has TRBV7-6 and TRBJ1-2; TRBD1 agrees at 8 bases. Per germline, CDR1 SGHVS and CDR2 FNYEAQ. Unmatched junction bases numbered 8, after V lost 5 bases and J lost 3 bases. CDR3 size: 15 residues.

This clone is labeled medium-sized. CDR3 protein: CAISVDGGDRFGGYTF. CDR3 DNA sequence: TGTGCCATCAGTGTGGATGGGGGAGATCGGTTTGGAGGCTACACCTTC. The chain couples TRBV10-3 to TRBJ1-2, with D possibly matching TRBD1 (5 bases). From germline, CDR1 is ENHRY and CDR2 SYGVKD. The V end was cut by 4 bases, the J end by 8 bases, with 23 bases between. The CDR3 has 16 amino acids.

The table lists this clone with many counts. The chain employs TRBV19 and TRBJ1-1, with 8 bases aligning to TRBD1. Trimming removed 6 bases from V and 3 bases from J; junction bases left unmatched: 0. Germline CDR1 is LNHDA and CDR2 is SQIVND (reference sequence). The CDR3 is 12 amino acids. CDR3 protein: CASRQGDTEAFF. CDR3 sequence (DNA): TGTGCCAGTAGACAGGGGGACACTGAAGCTTTCTTT.

The gene calls are TRBV7-2 and TRBJ2-2, with a tentative D call TRBD2 (5 bases). Germline V lookup: CDR1 SGHTA, CDR2 FQGNSA. The CDR3 runs 13 residues. Trimming stripped 4 bases from V and 6 bases from J, with 9 bases between. CDR3: CASSYRGPGELFF. The CDR3 region has the DNA TGTGCCAGCAGCTACCGGGGTCCCGGGGAGCTGTTTTTT.

V is TRBV20-1 and J is TRBJ2-3; TRBD1 aligns across 11 bases. Germline assignment: CDR1 DFQATT and CDR2 SNEGSKA (reference sequence). The CDR3 has 15 amino acids. Germline trimming cut 3 bases from V and 4 bases from J; bases unmatched to any gene: 6. The CDR3 region is CSARSGQGAADTQYF. The CDR3 DNA reads TGCAGTGCTAGGTCCGGACAGGGGGCCGCAGATACGCAGTATTTT.

This clone was seen at least ten times. The junction departs from germline at one end; a sequencing error may be responsible. This chain uses TRBV7-9 with TRBJ1-3, with TRBD1 identical over 7 bases. Germline V lookup: CDR1 SEHNR, CDR2 FQNEAQ (reference sequence). This CDR3 comprises 12 residues. The CDR3 here is CASSLSLTGKRF. CDR3 nucleotides: TGTGCCAGCAGCTTATCCTTGACAGGGAAAAGGTTT.

Remarks on this clone: In this CDR3 the conserved last residue, phenylalanine or tryptophan, is missing, so a read error is likely. The DNA is left out, because the CDR3 cannot be placed on it with certainty; the CDR3 is given as TCRdb lists it. The V call is TRBV6-2 or TRBV6-3, the J call TRBJ2-7; the table names TRBD2, a call not compared with the DNA. With termini counted, the CDR3 has 14 amino acids. Germline CDR1 MNHEY, CDR2 SVGEGT. The CDR3 spells CASTPPPAGSYEQY.

This clone was detected ten times or more. The J gene is TRBJ2-7, the V gene TRBV5-6; 10 bases map to TRBD1. Germline loops: CDR1 SGHDT, CDR2 YYEEEE. The J segment lost 9 bases and the V segment lost 4 bases, leaving 10 bases of the junction unmatched. The CDR3 covers 14 residues. The CDR3 loop is CASSPGTGVFGQYF. Written as DNA, the CDR3 is TGTGCCAGCAGCCCCGGGACAGGGGTTTTCGGGCAGTACTTC.

As to this clone: Given the absence of the conserved phenylalanine or tryptophan at the CDR3 end, a read error is likely. The rearrangement joins TRBV20-1 to TRBJ2-7; no clear D gene. In germline, CDR1 is DFQATT, CDR2 SNEGSKA (reference sequence). The CDR3 is 13 residues long. Trimming stripped 1 base from V and 2 bases from J, with 9 bases between. The CDR3, as DNA: TGCAGTGCTAGAGGGGCCAACACCTACGAGCAGTACTTA. This gives the protein CSARGANTYEQYL.

Relative to its sample, this clone is medium-sized (0.01 to 0.1%). CDR3 in DNA: TGTGCCAGCAGTATCCTAGCGGGGGGATACAATGAGCAGTTCTTC. Encoded protein: CASSILAGGYNEQFF. The J gene is TRBJ2-1, the V gene TRBV6-1; 11 bases fit TRBD2. With V trimmed by 5 bases and J by 4 bases, 4 bases remained unmatched. CDR1 is MNHNS and CDR2 is SASEGT in the germline V gene. This CDR3 spans 15 amino acids.

The table lists this clone with many counts. This chain joins TRBV11-2 and TRBJ2-2; 10 nucleotides match TRBD2. The CDR3 length is 16 residues. The V and J ends lost 5 bases and 10 bases, in that order; junction bases with no gene match: 13. In germline, CDR1 is SGHAT, CDR2 FQNNGV. The CDR3 region is CASSPRDSGRNLELFF. The CDR3 DNA reads as TGTGCCAGCAGCCCCCGGGATAGCGGGAGGAACCTGGAGCTGTTTTTT.

V usage is TRBV12-5 and J usage is TRBJ2-1, with TRBD2 matching 7 bases. Germline CDR1 is LGHNT and CDR2 is FRNRAP. The CDR3 totals 12 residues. V was clipped by 8 bases and J by 8 bases; unmatched bases: 6. The CDR3 coding sequence is TGTGCTAGTTGGGGCAGCGGGGATGAGCAGTTCTTC. Encoded protein: CASWGSGDEQFF.